This TCR beta chain is from a study of blood T cells in healthy people across ages (dated by TCRdb to the mid-2010s). About the investigation overall: In model experiments, roughly one uniquely barcoded TCR beta cDNA molecule per two T cells was captured by template switching. The study measured age-related changes in TCR beta repertoire diversity using deep sequencing normalized with unique cDNA molecular identifiers. Donors were grouped into four age groups: young (average about 15 years), middle-aged (39), aged (approximately 58) and long-lived (approximately 78). To avoid experimental bias, donors of different ages were randomly spread across the sequencing lanes. Two additional independent replicas of 1 million unique cDNA reads from the same blood draw were analyzed for two donors (one aged 18 to 30 and one aged 80 or older). Broader findings and caveats from the paper: Because the CMV infection status of the donors was unknown, age-related changes in expanded clonotypes may potentially have been confounded. The long-lived group showed more naive CD4+ T cells, fewer expanded clones and increased TCR diversity than the aged group, suggesting age selection. A strong correlation was found between observed TCR beta diversity and the percentage of naive T cells measured by flow cytometry. As age increased, observed TCR beta diversity per million T cells dropped in a roughly linear way, and a significant reduction was already evident by age about 40. Conclusive comparison of naive and antigen-experienced compartments was prevented by the profiling of bulk unsorted PBMCs. Estimates of total diversity from one million sequenced T cells were regarded as lower bounds and underestimates.

Preparation of the library involved 5' RACE. TCRdb lists the instrument as Illumina HiSeq 2500. A second roughly 7 to 12 cycle PCR used a sample-barcoded 5' primer and a J-beta primer mix. A unique molecular identifier was introduced onto each TCR beta cDNA molecule by a template-switch 5' adaptor carrying 12 random nucleotides. Each sample yielded at least 2.5 million CDR3-containing paired-end reads. First-strand cDNA was synthesized from all RNA with the Mint cDNA synthesis kit, primed by a TRBC-specific oligonucleotide. All cDNA was treated with uracil-DNA glycosylase and then went through a first 18-cycle PCR with the universal primers M1SS and BC2_uni_R. Processing in the source paper ran as follows. Normalization of each sample was performed by random selection of 1 million high-quality reads, each carrying a distinct molecular identifier. Reads sharing molecular identifiers were discarded rather than binned into consensus sequences. CDR3 identification, clonotype clustering and error correction used MiTCR with a Q25 quality threshold and the strictest error-elimination algorithm. A nonparametric unseen species model with Euler transformation was used to estimate a lower bound on total TCR beta diversity. TCRdb reworked the public reads: Q25 trimming with fastp, MiXCR clone assembly, productive beta chains retained. Records with the same CDR3 protein are collapsed into one entry carrying the most frequent genes and DNA. Clone size and V and J calls follow TCRdb, not the original study. This sample comprises about 640,000 distinct CDR3 sequences, roughly 58% of them detected only once. 30% to 45% of the sample is taken by the ten largest.

This clonotype was recorded only once. Its antigen remains undetermined. No base quality information exists; no much larger clone differs at one position. A single read constitutes weak evidence. Donors were roughly 40 systemically healthy Caucasian individuals from Russia aged roughly 6 to 100 years. Each donor gave ten milliliters of peripheral blood, drawn into EDTA-treated Vacutainer tubes. Ficoll-Paque density-gradient centrifugation was used to isolate PBMCs, with at least 6.5 million obtained per sample. Trizol reagent was used to extract total RNA from PBMCs, with at least 5.5 micrograms per sample. For every donor, an aliquot of PBMCs went through flow cytometry to measure the percentages of naive CD45RAhigh/CD27high T cells. Specimen: blood. The sequence was collected from a man aged 60 to 69 in good health.

Read as DNA, the sequence is TGTGCCAGCAGCCTCGGAACCACTCAGTACTTC. It specifies CASSLGTTQYF. The sequence links TRBV27 to TRBJ2-4; the D gene remains uncertain. V is cut by 6 bases and J by 12 bases, and the space between the germline ends is 12 bases. The CDR3 runs 11 amino acids, cysteine and phenylalanine included. Only the CDR3 DNA is retained, 33 bases long and in frame from the first base. The germline V gene (reference sequence) supplies CDR1 MNHEY and CDR2 SMNVEV.